Following are 30 T cell receptor beta chains from one sample sequenced in a study of blood T cell repertoires in COVID-19. The data were produced by immunoSEQ multiplex PCR, yet TCRdb's version contains in-frame clones alone and is incomplete. The sample has about 180,000 clones; about 81% are singletons. The sample consisted of peripheral blood. Receptor source: a woman aged 80 or older with COVID-19, enrolled during active disease.

This clone appeared once. This chain joins TRBV5-1 and TRBJ2-1; 7 bases align to TRBD2. Germline V gene lookup returns CDR1 SGHRS and CDR2 YFSETQ. The V and J ends lost 4 bases and 5 bases, in that order; junction bases with no gene match: 6. The CDR3 covers 14 residues. The CDR3 sequence: CASSPSGTDNEQFF. The CDR3 nucleotides are TGCGCCAGCAGCCCCAGCGGGACCGACAATGAGCAGTTCTTC. Drawing the rest from reference TRBV5-1 and TRBJ2-1, the complete variable domain is KAGVTQTPRYLIKTRGQQVTLSCSPISGHRSVSWYQQTPGQGLQFLFEYFSETQRNKGNFPGRFSGRQFSNSRSEMNVSTLELGDSALYLCASSPSGTDNEQFFGPGTRLTVL.

This clone was found many times. The chain has TRBV6-1 and TRBJ2-7, with 9 bases identical to TRBD1. The CDR3 runs to 16 residues. The trim removed 3 bases at V and 4 bases at J, leaving 10 bases unmatched. Germline V gene sequence: CDR1 MNHNS, CDR2 SASEGT. As DNA, the CDR3 is TGTGCCAGCAGTGATTATACCAGGACAGGGGATTACGAGCAGTACTTC. It yields the protein CASSDYTRTGDYEQYF.

This chain connects TRBV4-3 to TRBJ1-2, with D unclear. The ends were cut back, 1 base at V and 2 bases at J, with 8 bases in the middle. CDR1 LGHNA and CDR2 YSLEER come from the germline V gene. This CDR3 contains 14 residues. CDR3 sequence reads: CASSQVTGNYGYTF. CDR3 bases: TGCGCCAGCAGCCAAGTGACCGGGAACTATGGCTACACCTTC.

The V and J genes are TRBV3-1 (or the pseudogene TRBV3-2) and TRBJ1-3; D is perhaps TRBD1 (6 bases). Germline CDR1 LGHDT, CDR2 YNNKEL (reference sequence). V lost 4 bases to trimming and J lost 0 bases, with 13 bases between them. The CDR3 is 16 amino acids. CDR3 sequence (DNA): TGTGCCAGCAGCCCGGGCCGAGGGGGCTCTGGAAACACCATATATTTT. Amino acid sequence: CASSPGRGGSGNTIYF.

The V gene is TRBV5-4, the J gene TRBJ1-2; 9 nucleotides line up with TRBD1. Per the germline V gene, CDR1 is SGHNT and CDR2 is YYREEE (reference sequence). The CDR3 consists of 14 residues. V was pared by 4 bases and J by 7 bases, with 8 bases of the junction left unmatched. The CDR3: CASSPGQGGSGYTF. CDR3 bases: TGTGCCAGCAGCCCGGGACAGGGAGGATCTGGCTACACCTTC. The entire variable domain, with the rest obtained from reference TRBV5-4 and TRBJ1-2, is as follows: ETGVTQSPTHLIKTRGQQVTLRCSSQSGHNTVSWYQQALGQGPQFIFQYYREEENGRGNFPPRFSGLQFPNYSSELNVNALELDDSALYLCASSPGQGGSGYTFGSGTRLTVV.

This chain joins TRBV19 and TRBJ1-6, with a weak D call TRBD1 (5 bases). Trimming removed 3 bases from V and 3 bases from J, with 6 bases in between. CDR1 and CDR2 from the germline V gene are LNHDA and SQIVND (reference sequence). The CDR3 is made up of 14 amino acids. The CDR3 DNA sequence: TGTGCCAGTAGTATCAGGGACTATAATTCACCCCTCCACTTT. This codes for CASSIRDYNSPLHF.

This clone appeared once. The chain is built from TRBV24-1 and TRBJ1-4, with 11 bases aligning to TRBD1. CDR3 length equals 15 residues. In germline, CDR1 is KGHDR, CDR2 SFDVKD. Unmatched junction bases numbered 6, after V lost 4 bases and J lost 9 bases. The CDR3 DNA sequence: TGTGCCACCAGTGACGGGGGACAGGGGGTTAAAAAACTGTTTTTT. It translates to CATSDGGQGVKKLFF.

This clone has only a few counts. Sequence at one end of the junction differs from germline and may be a read error. The chain carries TRBV7-7 and TRBJ2-2; D remains unclear. Germline V gene lookup returns CDR1 SSHAT and CDR2 FNYEAQ (reference sequence). The CDR3 is 14 residues long. CDR3 nucleotide sequence: TGTGCTAGCAGCCCAAGAGTTAACACCGGGGAGCTGTTTTTT. It translates to CASSPRVNTGELFF. Together with reference TRBV7-7 and TRBJ2-2, the CDR3 gives the full variable domain: GAGVSQSPRYKVTKRGQDVTLRCDPISSHATLYWYQQALGQGPEFLTYFNYEAQPDKSGLPSDRFSAERPEGSISTLTIQRTEQRDSAMYRCASSPRVNTGELFFGEGSRLTVL.

The chain has TRBV11-3 and TRBJ1-1, with D possibly matching TRBD1 (6 bases). The CDR3 loop spans 13 amino acids. V was cut by 4 bases and J by 4 bases, with 10 bases left in between. In germline, CDR1 is SGHNT, CDR2 YENEEA. This chain's CDR3 is CASSYRVGTEAFF. Here the CDR3 DNA reads TGTGCCAGCAGCTACAGGGTAGGCACTGAAGCTTTCTTT.

This clone was detected a few times. The V and J genes are TRBV7-9 and TRBJ1-6, with 9 bases matching TRBD1. Unmatched junction bases numbered 5, after V lost 5 bases and J lost 0 bases. The germline CDR1 and CDR2 sequences are SEHNR and FQNEAQ (reference sequence). The CDR3 consists of 17 residues. CDR3 in amino acids: CASSGTGPSSYNSPLHF. The CDR3 coding sequence is TGTGCCAGCAGCGGGACAGGGCCCAGCTCCTATAATTCACCCCTCCACTTT.

The gene calls are TRBV13 and TRBJ1-5; 7 bases are a match to TRBD1. Germline CDR1 reads PRHDT; CDR2 reads FYEKMQ (reference sequence). Trimming removed 4 bases from V and 3 bases from J; junction bases left unmatched: 3. CDR3 length: 14 amino acids. Here the CDR3 reads CASSSGQINQPQHF. The CDR3 coding sequence is TGTGCCAGCAGCTCGGGACAGATCAATCAGCCCCAGCATTTT.

J is TRBJ2-4 and V is TRBV11-2; 8 bases are a match to TRBD2. This CDR3 is built from 18 residues. Germline V gives CDR1 SGHAT, CDR2 FQNNGV. Trimming took 5 bases from V and 2 from J; bases not matched to a gene: 14. Here the CDR3 DNA reads TGTGCCAGCAGCGAAGCGGGCCTAGCGGGCCTACCCAAAAACATTCAGTACTTC. It translates to CASSEAGLAGLPKNIQYF.

The chain joins TRBV19 to TRBJ2-1, with TRBD2 matching over 11 bases. The CDR3 contains 16 residues. The V gene end was trimmed by 3 bases and the J gene end by 3 bases; junction bases not matched to a gene: 4. Per germline, CDR1 LNHDA and CDR2 SQIVND (reference sequence). CDR3 in amino acids: CASSMGSGRVYNEQFF. CDR3 coding DNA: TGTGCCAGTAGTATGGGTAGCGGGAGGGTCTACAATGAGCAGTTCTTC. The complete variable domain, with remaining parts taken from reference TRBV19 and TRBJ2-1, reads DGGITQSPKYLFRKEGQNVTLSCEQNLNHDAMYWYRQDPGQGLRLIYYSQIVNDFQKGDIAEGYSVSREKKESFPLTVTSAQKNPTAFYLCASSMGSGRVYNEQFFGPGTRLTVL.

V is TRBV14 and J is TRBJ2-3; D uncertain. Looked up from germline, CDR1 is SGHDN and CDR2 is FVKESK. The CDR3 contains 13 residues. Between the trimmed V and J ends, which lost 8 bases and 0 bases, there was a span of 9 bases. The CDR3 loop is CASGRLSTDTQYF. In nucleotides, the CDR3 is TGTGCCAGCGGGCGCCTTAGCACAGATACGCAGTATTTT.

To note about this clone: The junction departs from the called germline gene at one end, perhaps through a read error. V usage is TRBV11-1 and J usage is TRBJ1-4; D gene ambiguous. Germline-derived CDR1 and CDR2 are SGHAT and FQDESV (reference sequence). This CDR3 has 14 residues. The CDR3 DNA is TGTGCCAGCACCTTAGACGGGACTAATGAAAAACTGTTTTTT. Its protein is CASTLDGTNEKLFF.

V usage is TRBV5-1 and J usage is TRBJ2-3, with D tentatively TRBD1 (5 bases). CDR1 and CDR2 (germline): SGHRS, YFSETQ. Trimming pared 2 bases from V and 0 bases from J, leaving 10 bases between. CDR3 length equals 15 residues. The CDR3, as DNA: TGCGCCAGCAGCTTTTCAGGGCAGAGCACAGATACGCAGTATTTT. This encodes CASSFSGQSTDTQYF.

The chain has TRBV6-5 and TRBJ1-1; D is unclear. The CDR3 sequence is 14 residues long. Trimming cost V 4 bases and J 0 bases, with 9 bases left between them. CDR1 is MNHEY and CDR2 is SVGAGI in the germline V gene. DNA for the CDR3: TGTGCCAGCAGTTCAGAAGCGGTGAACACTGAAGCTTTCTTT. Amino acid sequence: CASSSEAVNTEAFF.

The chain couples TRBV30 to TRBJ1-2; D might be TRBD1 (6 bases). V was shortened by 1 base and J by 3 bases, with 9 bases between the two germline ends. CDR1 is GTSNPN and CDR2 is SVGIG in the germline V gene (reference sequence). This CDR3 comprises 13 residues. The CDR3 nucleotides read TGTGCCTGGAGTGCCGGGACACACTATGGCTACACCTTC. Amino acid sequence: CAWSAGTHYGYTF.

The chain is built from TRBV7-7 and TRBJ2-6, with 9 bases fitting TRBD1. The germline CDR1 and CDR2 sequences are SSHAT and FNYEAQ (reference sequence). V was pared by 4 bases and J by 3 bases, with 10 bases of the junction left unmatched. This CDR3 is built from 18 residues. The CDR3 loop is CASSSLEGQGFGANVLTF. Here the CDR3 DNA reads TGTGCCAGCAGCTCCCTGGAGGGACAGGGCTTTGGGGCCAACGTCCTGACTTTC.

This clone appeared once. The chain couples TRBV30 to TRBJ2-5; D might be TRBD2 (5 bases). The V gene's germline CDR1 is GTSNPN and CDR2 SVGIG (reference sequence). Trimming shortened V by 2 bases and J by 5 bases, and 15 bases separated the two germline ends. This CDR3 is 14 amino acids long. CDR3 coding DNA: TGTGCCTGGAGTCCGGAGCGGCGCGGGGAGACCCAGTACTTC. Residues: CAWSPERRGETQYF.

This clone showed up just once. This chain connects TRBV24-1 to TRBJ2-7; 13 bases line up with TRBD2. The CDR3 spans 14 residues. Germline CDR1 reads KGHDR; CDR2 reads SFDVKD. V lost 7 bases and J lost 7; bases outside the gene matches: 6. CDR3 region: CATSGLAGEREQYF. The CDR3 nucleotides read TGTGCCACCAGCGGACTAGCGGGAGAGAGGGAGCAGTACTTC.

This chain uses TRBV6-5 with TRBJ1-1; 9 bases map to TRBD1. There are 13 residues in the CDR3. Germline V gene sequence: CDR1 MNHEY, CDR2 SVGAGI. Losses at the gene ends were 8 bases for V and 5 bases for J; bases not matched to a gene: 6. The CDR3 sequence is CASGRDRETEAFF. CDR3 bases: TGTGCCAGCGGCCGGGACAGGGAGACTGAAGCTTTCTTT.

The chain combines TRBV2 with TRBJ2-7; D possibly corresponds to TRBD2 (7 bases). The germline gives CDR1 SNHLY, CDR2 FYNNEI. The CDR3 totals 14 residues. V lost 7 bases and J lost 3, with 16 bases in between. The CDR3, as DNA: TGTGCCAGCACACGTGACGGGGGGCGCTACGAGCAGTACTTC. It codes for CASTRDGGRYEQYF. The full variable domain, in which reference TRBV2 and TRBJ2-7 provide the parts outside the CDR3, is EPEVTQTPSHQVTQMGQEVILRCVPISNHLYFYWYRQILGQKVEFLVSFYNNEISEKSEIFDDQFSVERPDGSNFTLKIRSTKLEDSAMYFCASTRDGGRYEQYFGPGTRLTVT.

The chain carries TRBV4-2 and TRBJ1-1; 7 bases match TRBD1. The CDR3 loop spans 13 amino acids. The V gene end was trimmed by 4 bases and the J gene end by 4 bases; junction bases not matched to a gene: 3. The V gene's germline CDR1 is LGHNA and CDR2 YNFKEQ. The CDR3 here is CASSPTGSTEAFF. The CDR3 nucleotides are TGTGCCAGCAGCCCGACAGGGTCCACTGAAGCTTTCTTT.

The chain recombines TRBV7-9 with TRBJ2-1; possible D gene TRBD1, 6 bases. The CDR3 sequence is 16 residues long. In germline, CDR1 is SEHNR, CDR2 FQNEAQ (reference sequence). V lost 5 bases and J lost 4, with 18 bases in between. CDR3 coding DNA: TGTGCCAGCAGCGCTTGGACGACAGGAAAGTACAATGAGCAGTTCTTC. Translated: CASSAWTTGKYNEQFF.

The V gene is TRBV28, the J gene TRBJ2-3, with 15 bases that match TRBD2. V lost 3 bases and J lost 0; bases outside the gene matches: 10. This CDR3 is built from 20 residues. Germline CDR1 reads MDHEN; CDR2 reads SYDVKM. In nucleotides, the CDR3 is TGTGCCAGCAGTTTTATTGGACTAGCGGGAGGGCCGGAAAGCACAGATACGCAGTATTTT. Protein product: CASSFIGLAGGPESTDTQYF.

The rearrangement links TRBV14 to TRBJ2-7; D uncertain. Looked up from germline, CDR1 is SGHDN and CDR2 is FVKESK. The CDR3 is made up of 17 amino acids. With 4 bases removed from V and 3 bases from J, the gap between germline ends came to 22 bases. This CDR3 reads CASSLRPPGFGGYEQYF. CDR3 DNA: TGTGCCAGCAGCCTACGGCCCCCTGGGTTCGGCGGCTACGAGCAGTACTTC.

The V gene is TRBV5-1, the J gene TRBJ1-5; TRBD1 matches 11 bases. V dropped 4 bases and J dropped 4; count of bases not matched to a gene: 4. Germline V gene data show CDR1 as SGHRS and CDR2 as YFSETQ. The CDR3 runs to 15 residues. The CDR3 protein is CASSTGTGGNQPQHF. The CDR3 bases are TGCGCCAGCAGCACCGGGACAGGGGGTAATCAGCCCCAGCATTTT.

The CDR3 loop is CASLPLGGIGYGYTF. The CDR3, as DNA: TGTGCCAGCCTCCCCCTCGGGGGAATCGGCTATGGCTACACCTTC. The chain recombines TRBV6-5 with TRBJ1-2; D may be TRBD1 (5 bases). With 8 bases removed from V and 4 bases from J, the gap between germline ends came to 20 bases. The V gene's germline CDR1 is MNHEY and CDR2 SVGAGI. The CDR3 length is 15 residues.

V usage is TRBV5-8 and J usage is TRBJ1-6; no clear D. V lost 2 bases, J lost 7 bases, and 7 bases lay in between. The V gene's germline CDR1 is SGHTS and CDR2 YDEGEE. This CDR3 is 13 amino acids long. The CDR3, as DNA: TGTGCCAGCAGCTTCGACTTAAATTCACCCCTCCACTTT. Its translation: CASSFDLNSPLHF.